These T cell receptor beta chains were read from a single sample in a study of blood T cells in healthy people across ages. TCRdb passed the 5' RACE reads through MiXCR, listing each CDR3 protein once. The sample carries 700,000 or so distinct CDR3 sequences, around 41% recorded once. Sequenced input: blood. These receptors all come from a man aged 80 or over in good health. Both conserved end residues are part of each CDR3. D genes are given only for firm matches. A row's size may be missing; if present it is once, few, many or a size class.

v_call: TRBV6-2/TRBV6-3; d_call: NA; clone_size: NA; j_call: TRBJ2-1; cdr3_aa: CASAQGLSSYNEQFF; cdr3_nt: TGTGCCAGCGCCCAGGGATTGAGCTCCTACAATGAGCAGTTCTTC
v_call: TRBV29-1; d_call: TRBD1; clone_size: many; j_call: TRBJ2-7; cdr3_aa: CSVRPGGILEQYF; cdr3_nt: TGCAGCGTTCGGCCAGGGGGTATTCTCGAGCAGTACTTC
v_call: TRBV3-1; d_call: NA; clone_size: NA; j_call: TRBJ2-3; cdr3_aa: CASSQGNAVSTDTQYF; cdr3_nt: TGTGCCAGCAGCCAAGGTAACGCTGTTAGCACAGATACGCAGTATTTT
v_call: TRBV20-1; d_call: NA; clone_size: NA; j_call: TRBJ2-1; cdr3_aa: CSANQGYNNEQFF; cdr3_nt: TGCAGTGCTAATCAGGGGTATAACAATGAGCAGTTCTTC
v_call: TRBV3-1; d_call: NA; clone_size: NA; j_call: TRBJ2-3; cdr3_aa: CASSQVMAGTDTQYF; cdr3_nt: TGTGCCAGCAGCCAAGTCATGGCTGGCACAGATACGCAGTATTTT
v_call: TRBV28; d_call: NA; clone_size: NA; j_call: TRBJ2-3; cdr3_aa: CASSPGRVETDTQYF; cdr3_nt: TGTGCCAGCAGTCCGGGACGAGTCGAAACAGATACGCAGTATTTT
v_call: TRBV7-6; d_call: NA; clone_size: many; j_call: TRBJ2-7; cdr3_aa: CAGRPKVDEQYF; cdr3_nt: TGTGCCGGGCGGCCAAAAGTCGACGAGCAGTACTTC
v_call: TRBV4-2; d_call: NA; clone_size: few; j_call: TRBJ2-3; cdr3_aa: CASSQETGARKDTQYF; cdr3_nt: TGTGCCAGCAGCCAAGAAACGGGGGCGCGGAAGGATACGCAGTATTTT
v_call: TRBV20-1; d_call: NA; clone_size: few; j_call: TRBJ2-7; cdr3_aa: CSARAGGPYEQYF; cdr3_nt: TGCAGTGCTAGAGCGGGGGGCCCCTACGAGCAGTACTTC
v_call: TRBV20-1; d_call: TRBD2; clone_size: few; j_call: TRBJ2-1; cdr3_aa: CSAIREVGNEQFF; cdr3_nt: TGCAGTGCGATACGGGAGGTGGGCAATGAGCAGTTCTTC
v_call: TRBV20-1; d_call: NA; clone_size: few; j_call: TRBJ2-3; cdr3_aa: CSAPGSDTQYF; cdr3_nt: TGCAGTGCCCCCGGCTCAGATACGCAGTATTTT
v_call: TRBV6-1; d_call: NA; clone_size: NA; j_call: TRBJ1-5; cdr3_aa: CASSELRNNQPQHF; cdr3_nt: TGTGCCAGCAGTGAACTACGGAACAATCAGCCCCAGCATTTT
v_call: TRBV25-1; d_call: NA; clone_size: NA; j_call: TRBJ2-1; cdr3_aa: CASSESGTRLEQFF; cdr3_nt: TGTGCCAGCAGTGAATCTGGGACCCGACTAGAGCAGTTCTTC
v_call: TRBV29-1; d_call: NA; clone_size: many; j_call: TRBJ2-5; cdr3_aa: CSVEDVLGKETQYF; cdr3_nt: TGCAGCGTTGAAGATGTATTGGGGAAAGAGACCCAGTACTTC
v_call: TRBV18; d_call: NA; clone_size: NA; j_call: TRBJ2-4; cdr3_aa: CASSDGAKNIQYF; cdr3_nt: TGTGCCAGCTCGGATGGCGCCAAAAACATTCAGTACTTC
v_call: TRBV5-4; d_call: TRBD2; clone_size: few; j_call: TRBJ2-5; cdr3_aa: CASSSREGTRQETQYF; cdr3_nt: TGTGCCAGCAGCTCTCGGGAGGGGACAAGACAAGAGACCCAGTACTTC
v_call: TRBV9; d_call: TRBD1; clone_size: NA; j_call: TRBJ2-1; cdr3_aa: CASSVWDRGTNEQFF; cdr3_nt: TGTGCCAGCAGCGTGTGGGACAGGGGGACCAATGAGCAGTTCTTC
v_call: TRBV5-1; d_call: NA; clone_size: NA; j_call: TRBJ1-5; cdr3_aa: CASSYGPGNQPQHF; cdr3_nt: TGCGCCAGCAGCTATGGACCGGGCAATCAGCCCCAGCATTTT
v_call: TRBV20-1; d_call: TRBD1; clone_size: few; j_call: TRBJ1-2; cdr3_aa: CSARADRVTYGYTF; cdr3_nt: TGCAGTGCTAGGGCGGACAGGGTTACCTATGGCTACACCTTC
v_call: TRBV29-1; d_call: TRBD1; clone_size: NA; j_call: TRBJ2-1; cdr3_aa: CSGFSGTGVPNEQFF; cdr3_nt: TGCAGCGGATTCTCCGGGACAGGGGTGCCCAATGAGCAGTTCTTC
v_call: TRBV9; d_call: NA; clone_size: NA; j_call: TRBJ1-5; cdr3_aa: CASSGGTGGSNQPQHF; cdr3_nt: TGTGCCAGCAGCGGAGGCACCGGCGGGAGCAATCAGCCCCAGCATTTT
v_call: TRBV6-2/TRBV6-3; d_call: NA; clone_size: NA; j_call: TRBJ2-1; cdr3_aa: CASSYPYNEQFF; cdr3_nt: TGTGCCAGCAGTTACCCGTACAATGAGCAGTTCTTC
v_call: TRBV7-9; d_call: NA; clone_size: few; j_call: TRBJ2-3; cdr3_aa: CASSLYGTSPSDTQYF; cdr3_nt: TGTGCCAGCAGCTTATACGGGACCTCCCCGTCAGATACGCAGTATTTT
v_call: TRBV7-9; d_call: TRBD2; clone_size: NA; j_call: TRBJ2-3; cdr3_aa: CASSAPGTSGGYSTDTQYF; cdr3_nt: TGTGCCAGCAGCGCACCCGGGACTAGCGGGGGTTATAGCACAGATACGCAGTATTTT
v_call: TRBV19; d_call: NA; clone_size: NA; j_call: TRBJ2-5; cdr3_aa: CASSQGGSVQETQYF; cdr3_nt: TGTGCCAGTAGCCAAGGGGGGTCGGTCCAAGAGACCCAGTACTTC
v_call: TRBV29-1; d_call: TRBD2; clone_size: many; j_call: TRBJ2-3; cdr3_aa: CSVKAGASTDTQYF; cdr3_nt: TGCAGCGTGAAAGCGGGGGCTAGCACAGATACGCAGTATTTT
v_call: TRBV21-1; d_call: NA; clone_size: few; j_call: TRBJ2-2; cdr3_aa: CASRTGVNTGELFF; cdr3_nt: TGTGCCAGCAGAACAGGGGTCAACACCGGGGAGCTGTTTTTT
v_call: TRBV5-1; d_call: TRBD2; clone_size: few; j_call: TRBJ2-4; cdr3_aa: CASSMTSGRAINIQYF; cdr3_nt: TGCGCCAGCAGCATGACTAGCGGGAGGGCCATCAACATTCAGTACTTC
v_call: TRBV20-1; d_call: NA; clone_size: NA; j_call: TRBJ2-7; cdr3_aa: CSAVTGYPYEQYF; cdr3_nt: TGCAGTGCGGTGACAGGATACCCCTACGAGCAGTACTTC
v_call: TRBV29-1; d_call: NA; clone_size: NA; j_call: TRBJ2-5; cdr3_aa: CSAEVGQQETQYF; cdr3_nt: TGCAGCGCTGAAGTTGGACAACAAGAGACCCAGTACTTC
v_call: TRBV5-1; d_call: NA; clone_size: NA; j_call: TRBJ2-3; cdr3_aa: CASSSTTGSTDTQYF; cdr3_nt: TGCGCCAGCAGCTCAACGACAGGAAGCACAGATACGCAGTATTTT
v_call: TRBV28; d_call: NA; clone_size: NA; j_call: TRBJ1-5; cdr3_aa: CASSVSDSNQPQHF; cdr3_nt: TGTGCCAGCAGTGTCTCCGATAGCAATCAACCCCAGCATTTT
v_call: TRBV6-2/TRBV6-3; d_call: TRBD2; clone_size: NA; j_call: TRBJ2-1; cdr3_aa: CASGRLADNEQFF; cdr3_nt: TGTGCCAGCGGGCGGCTAGCGGACAATGAGCAGTTCTTC
v_call: TRBV28; d_call: NA; clone_size: NA; j_call: TRBJ2-1; cdr3_aa: CASNLPGGGSYNEQFF; cdr3_nt: TGTGCCAGCAATCTCCCCGGCGGCGGATCCTACAATGAGCAGTTCTTC
v_call: TRBV9; d_call: NA; clone_size: NA; j_call: TRBJ2-7; cdr3_aa: CASSVEGTSNEQYF; cdr3_nt: TGTGCCAGCAGCGTAGAAGGGACGTCCAACGAGCAGTACTTC
v_call: TRBV12-3/TRBV12-4; d_call: TRBD1; clone_size: NA; j_call: TRBJ2-7; cdr3_aa: CASSRQGATSYEQYF; cdr3_nt: TGTGCCAGCAGCCGACAGGGAGCCACCTCCTACGAGCAGTACTTC
v_call: TRBV6-5; d_call: TRBD1; clone_size: NA; j_call: TRBJ1-2; cdr3_aa: CASSRPIGQGVNGYTF; cdr3_nt: TGTGCCAGCAGTCGTCCTATAGGACAGGGGGTTAATGGCTACACCTTC
v_call: TRBV10-3; d_call: TRBD2; clone_size: NA; j_call: TRBJ2-5; cdr3_aa: CAISESAGDTPEQYF; cdr3_nt: TGTGCCATCAGTGAGTCGGCGGGAGACACCCCTGAGCAGTACTTC
v_call: TRBV29-1; d_call: TRBD1; clone_size: many; j_call: TRBJ2-4; cdr3_aa: CSASRDSKNIQYF; cdr3_nt: TGCAGCGCTTCCCGGGACAGCAAAAACATTCAGTACTTC
v_call: TRBV24-1; d_call: TRBD2; clone_size: few; j_call: TRBJ2-1; cdr3_aa: CATSETGTNYNEQFF; cdr3_nt: TGTGCCACCAGTGAGACCGGGACTAATTACAATGAGCAGTTCTTC
v_call: TRBV7-9; d_call: TRBD2; clone_size: once; j_call: TRBJ2-1; cdr3_aa: CASNGPAGGSYNEQFF; cdr3_nt: TGTGCCAGCAATGGGCCGGCGGGAGGCTCCTACAATGAGCAGTTCTTC
v_call: TRBV15; d_call: TRBD1; clone_size: many; j_call: TRBJ2-1; cdr3_aa: CATSRASGGSEQFF; cdr3_nt: TGTGCCACCAGCAGAGCGTCAGGGGGCAGTGAGCAGTTCTTC
v_call: TRBV9; d_call: NA; clone_size: NA; j_call: TRBJ1-5; cdr3_aa: CVSSATPGDQPQHF; cdr3_nt: TGTGTCAGCAGCGCGACCCCTGGGGACCAGCCCCAGCATTTT
v_call: TRBV4-3; d_call: TRBD2; clone_size: few; j_call: TRBJ2-3; cdr3_aa: CASSQSSGGSWNTQYF; cdr3_nt: TGCGCCAGCAGCCAGTCCTCTGGCGGGAGTTGGAATACGCAGTATTTT
v_call: TRBV2; d_call: NA; clone_size: NA; j_call: TRBJ2-5; cdr3_aa: CASMGGDSYFQETQYF; cdr3_nt: TGTGCCAGCATGGGGGGGGACAGCTATTTTCAAGAGACCCAGTACTTC
v_call: TRBV6-1; d_call: NA; clone_size: NA; j_call: TRBJ2-1; cdr3_aa: CASSEEIPGLGRNEQFF; cdr3_nt: TGTGCCAGCAGTGAAGAAATCCCGGGACTCGGACGCAATGAGCAGTTCTTC
v_call: TRBV2; d_call: TRBD2; clone_size: NA; j_call: TRBJ2-3; cdr3_aa: CASSVPSGGGTDTQYF; cdr3_nt: TGTGCCAGCAGTGTGCCCAGCGGGGGGGGCACAGATACGCAGTATTTT
v_call: TRBV7-9; d_call: NA; clone_size: NA; j_call: TRBJ2-1; cdr3_aa: CASNHFRCQVQFF; cdr3_nt: TGTGCCAGCAACCACTTCCGCTGTCAAGTCCAGTTCTTC
v_call: TRBV25-1; d_call: NA; clone_size: NA; j_call: TRBJ2-1; cdr3_aa: CASSGPVAVNNEQFF; cdr3_nt: TGTGCCAGCAGTGGGCCGGTGGCAGTAAACAATGAGCAGTTCTTC
v_call: TRBV7-9; d_call: NA; clone_size: NA; j_call: TRBJ1-2; cdr3_aa: CASSNPPGPTNYGYTF; cdr3_nt: TGTGCCAGCAGCAACCCGCCGGGACCGACGAACTATGGCTACACCTTC
v_call: TRBV6-6; d_call: TRBD2; clone_size: NA; j_call: TRBJ2-5; cdr3_aa: CASSGSSGGAETQYF; cdr3_nt: TGTGCCAGCAGTGGAAGTAGCGGGGGGGCGGAGACCCAGTACTTC
v_call: TRBV7-9; d_call: TRBD1; clone_size: NA; j_call: TRBJ2-5; cdr3_aa: CASSTTGGGERYF; cdr3_nt: TGTGCCAGCAGCACGACAGGGGGCGGCGAGCGGTACTTC
v_call: TRBV6-2/TRBV6-3; d_call: NA; clone_size: many; j_call: TRBJ2-6; cdr3_aa: CASRARGLALDSGANVLTF; cdr3_nt: TGTGCCAGCAGGGCCCGAGGCCTAGCCCTAGACTCTGGGGCCAACGTCCTGACTTTC
v_call: TRBV2; d_call: TRBD1; clone_size: NA; j_call: TRBJ1-6; cdr3_aa: CASRGTDSPLHF; cdr3_nt: TGTGCCAGCAGAGGGACAGATTCACCCCTCCACTTT